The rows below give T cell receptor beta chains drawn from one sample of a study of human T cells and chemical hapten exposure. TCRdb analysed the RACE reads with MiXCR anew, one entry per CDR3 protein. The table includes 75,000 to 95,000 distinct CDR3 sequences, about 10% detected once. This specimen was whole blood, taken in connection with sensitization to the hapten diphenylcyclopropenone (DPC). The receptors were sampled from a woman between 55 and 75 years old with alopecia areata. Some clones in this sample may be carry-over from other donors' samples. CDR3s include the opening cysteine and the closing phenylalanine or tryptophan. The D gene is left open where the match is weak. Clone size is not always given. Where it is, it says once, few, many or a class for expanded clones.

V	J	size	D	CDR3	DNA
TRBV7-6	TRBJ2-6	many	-	CASSLAGGAGANVLTF	TGTGCCAGCAGCTTAGCCGGGGGCGCGGGGGCCAACGTCCTGACTTTC
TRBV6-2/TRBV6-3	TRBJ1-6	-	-	CASILRTPGSPLHF	TGTGCCAGCATCCTCCGGACCCCGGGTTCACCCCTCCACTTT
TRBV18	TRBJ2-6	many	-	CASSRNRASGANVLTF	TGTGCCAGCTCAAGAAACAGGGCGTCGGGGGCCAACGTCCTGACTTTC
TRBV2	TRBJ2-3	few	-	CASSWAGLPTDTQYF	TGTGCCAGCAGCTGGGCGGGGCTCCCCACAGATACGCAGTATTTT
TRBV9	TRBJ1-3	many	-	CASSGSSGNTIYF	TGTGCCAGCAGTGGCAGCTCTGGAAACACCATATATTTT
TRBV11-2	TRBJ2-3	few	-	CASSFDYRGPDTQYF	TGTGCCAGCAGCTTTGACTATCGGGGGCCAGATACGCAGTATTTT
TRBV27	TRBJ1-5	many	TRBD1	CASSRDRENQPQHF	TGTGCCAGCAGTCGTGACAGGGAAAATCAGCCCCAGCATTTT
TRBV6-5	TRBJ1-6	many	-	CASSYSFRLSGARNSPLHF	TGTGCCAGCAGTTACTCGTTTAGGCTCTCAGGGGCGAGGAATTCACCCCTCCACTTT
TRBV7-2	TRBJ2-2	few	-	CASSRDSNTGELFF	TGTGCCAGCAGCCGGGACTCAAACACCGGGGAGCTGTTTTTT
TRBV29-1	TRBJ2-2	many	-	CSVEASHTGELFF	TGCAGCGTTGAGGCTAGCCACACCGGGGAGCTGTTTTTT
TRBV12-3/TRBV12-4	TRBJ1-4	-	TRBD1	CASSSDRGVKLFF	TGTGCCAGCAGTTCCGACAGGGGGGTAAAACTGTTTTTT
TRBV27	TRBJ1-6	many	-	CASSSLWGGSSYNSPLHF	TGTGCCAGCAGCTCCCTTTGGGGGGGAAGCTCCTATAATTCACCCCTCCACTTT
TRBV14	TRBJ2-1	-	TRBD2	CASSQDPAGRGNNEQLF	TGTGCCAGCAGCCAAGATCCGGCAGGGCGGGGGAACAATGAGCAGTTATTC
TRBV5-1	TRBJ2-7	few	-	CASSTTTVSYEQYF	TGCGCCAGCAGCACCACTACAGTTTCCTACGAGCAGTACTTC
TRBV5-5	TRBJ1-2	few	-	CASRPGAGSNYGYTF	TGTGCCAGCAGGCCGGGCGCAGGGAGTAACTATGGCTACACCTTC
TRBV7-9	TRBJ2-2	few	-	CASSLDPVGELFF	TGTGCCAGCAGCTTAGACCCCGTCGGGGAGCTGTTTTTT
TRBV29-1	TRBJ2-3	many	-	CSVEGPTRTDTQYF	TGCAGCGTTGAAGGGCCGACTAGAACAGATACGCAGTATTTT